These 23 T cell receptor beta chains share one sample of origin, sequenced in a study of blood T cell repertoires in COVID-19. Clones were read by immunoSEQ multiplex PCR, and TCRdb kept only the in-frame ones, dropping some. The sample has around 250,000 clones, about four fifths seen once. The sequencing sample was made of peripheral blood. These receptors were collected from a man aged 80 or over with acute or convalescent COVID-19.

The V gene is TRBV5-1, the J gene TRBJ2-5; D might be TRBD1 (5 bases). Germline V gene sequence: CDR1 SGHRS, CDR2 YFSETQ. Deletions cut 3 bases from V and 4 bases from J, with 10 bases between. The CDR3 covers 13 residues. CDR3 sequence (DNA): TGCGCCAGCAGCTGGGAAGGGGTAGAGACCCAGTACTTC. As protein: CASSWEGVETQYF.

V and J are TRBV3-1 (or the pseudogene TRBV3-2) and TRBJ2-5; no reliable D call. The CDR3 is 13 amino acids. Germline V lookup: CDR1 LGHDT, CDR2 YNNKEL (reference sequence). The V and J ends lost 3 bases and 5 bases respectively, with 10 bases between them. CDR3 nucleotide sequence: TGTGCCAGCAGCCAGAGCGTTGGGGAGACCCAGTACTTC. This translates into CASSQSVGETQYF.

The chain links TRBV30 to TRBJ1-3; no clear D. Trimming took off 4 bases at V and 3 bases at J, with 10 bases between the two ends. CDR1 and CDR2 (germline): GTSNPN, SVGIG (reference sequence). The CDR3 is 13 amino acids. The DNA for the CDR3 is TGTGCCTGGATAGGAGGGCTTGGAAACACCATATATTTT. Translating it yields CAWIGGLGNTIYF. The variable domain in full, with the rest retrieved from reference TRBV30 and TRBJ1-3, is SQTIHQWPATLVQPVGSPLSLECTVEGTSNPNLYWYRQAAGRGLQLLFYSVGIGQISSEVPQNLSASRPQDRQFILSSKKLLLSDSGFYLCAWIGGLGNTIYFGEGSWLTVV.

This chain's CDR3 is CASSRDREYTDTQYF. As DNA, the CDR3 is TGTGCCAGCTCAAGGGACAGGGAATACACAGATACGCAGTATTTT. The V and J genes are TRBV18 and TRBJ2-3; 9 positions match TRBD1. The junction had 5 bases not matched to a gene; V was cut back by 5 bases and J by 2 bases. The CDR3 spans 15 residues. The V gene's germline CDR1 is KGHSH and CDR2 LQKENI.

V usage is TRBV7-9 and J usage is TRBJ2-7; possible D gene TRBD2, 5 bases. The CDR3 consists of 14 residues. Germline V CDR1 and CDR2: SEHNR, FQNEAQ (reference sequence). V lost 5 bases to trimming and J lost 3 bases, with 14 bases between them. The CDR3 region has the DNA TGTGCCAGCAGCCAAGTCAGCGGAGGCTACGAGCAGTACTTC. It encodes CASSQVSGGYEQYF.

The rearrangement links TRBV27 to TRBJ2-7; TRBD2 agrees at 10 bases. J was trimmed by 2 bases and V by 3 bases; bases with no gene match: 13. Germline-derived CDR1 and CDR2 are MNHEY and SMNVEV (reference sequence). This CDR3 has 18 residues. The CDR3 region is CASSLRSGGAGLPYEQYF. The DNA of the CDR3 is TGTGCCAGCAGTTTGAGGAGCGGGGGGGCCGGGTTACCCTACGAGCAGTACTTC.

The chain carries TRBV7-2 and TRBJ2-5; 10 nucleotides agree with TRBD2. With V trimmed by 6 bases and J by 7 bases, 8 bases remained unmatched. CDR3 length: 14 residues. CDR1 and CDR2 (germline): SGHTA, FQGNSA. The CDR3 sequence is CASRIDSGRGTQYF. In nucleotides, the CDR3 is TGTGCCAGCAGGATCGACAGCGGGAGGGGGACCCAGTACTTC.

The chain has TRBV28 and TRBJ1-4, with 9 bases that match TRBD1. The trim removed 6 bases at V and 6 bases at J, leaving 8 bases unmatched. The CDR3 has 15 residues. In germline, CDR1 is MDHEN, CDR2 SYDVKM. The DNA of the CDR3 is TGTGCCAGCAGACCAACCGGGACAGGGCATGAAAAACTGTTTTTT. Translation: CASRPTGTGHEKLFF.

V and J are TRBV4-2 and TRBJ1-3; no clear D gene. Trimming shortened V by 4 bases and J by 0 bases, and 13 bases separated the two germline ends. This CDR3 region has 16 residues. The V gene's germline CDR1 is LGHNA and CDR2 YNFKEQ. The CDR3 protein is CASSPLRVNSGNTIYF. For the CDR3, the DNA is TGTGCCAGCAGCCCCCTACGCGTTAACTCTGGAAACACCATATATTTT.

This clone was picked up a small number of times. The chain joins TRBV7-8 to TRBJ2-3; 7 positions agree with TRBD2. V lost 4 bases to trimming and J lost 6 bases; unmatched junction nucleotides: 7. Germline loops: CDR1 SGHVS, CDR2 FQNEAQ. The CDR3 consists of 14 residues. The CDR3 DNA reads TGTGCCAGCAGCTGGACCGGGGGGAGGGATACGCAGTATTTT. This codes for CASSWTGGRDTQYF.

This clone was recorded many times. Other DNA sequences in the sample encode the same CDR3. The chain is built from TRBV9 and TRBJ2-7; 8 nucleotides align to TRBD1. The CDR3 is 13 residues long. Losses at the gene ends were 3 bases for V and 3 bases for J; bases not matched to a gene: 2. CDR1 is SGDLS and CDR2 is YYNGEE in the germline V gene. CDR3 in DNA: TGTGCCAGCAGCGCCGACAGGGGCTACGAGCAGTACTTC. It specifies CASSADRGYEQYF.

V gene TRBV2 combines with J gene TRBJ1-2, with 9 positions matching TRBD1. Germline CDR1 is SNHLY and CDR2 is FYNNEI. This CDR3 is built from 15 residues. Losses at the gene ends were 6 bases for V and 5 bases for J; bases not matched to a gene: 10. This chain's CDR3 is CASRTSDRGGYGYTF. The CDR3 DNA follows: TGTGCCAGCAGAACCTCGGACAGGGGCGGGTATGGCTACACCTTC.

This clone was seen only a few times. The V gene is TRBV5-1, the J gene TRBJ2-3; TRBD2 agrees at 12 bases. The V segment lost 0 bases and the J segment 6 bases; nucleotides outside the gene matches: 8. The CDR3 spans 17 residues. CDR1 is SGHRS and CDR2 is YFSETQ in the germline V gene. CDR3 region: CASSLGSLAGGRDTQYF. CDR3 DNA sequence: TGCGCCAGCAGCTTGGGCTCGCTAGCGGGGGGGCGTGATACGCAGTATTTT.

The J gene is TRBJ2-1, the V gene TRBV4-1, with 9 bases that match TRBD1. CDR1 and CDR2 from the germline V gene are MGHRA and YSYEKL. The CDR3 loop spans 16 amino acids. Trimming took 4 bases from V and 5 from J; bases not matched to a gene: 9. The CDR3 here is CASSRPETGGNNEQFF. The CDR3 bases are TGCGCCAGCAGCCGCCCGGAGACAGGGGGTAACAATGAGCAGTTCTTC.

This chain links TRBV2 with TRBJ2-6; D is unresolved. V lost 5 bases and J lost 2, with 13 bases in between. The CDR3 totals 16 residues. The V gene's germline CDR1 is SNHLY and CDR2 FYNNEI. This CDR3 reads CASSRTGAAGANVLTF. CDR3 in DNA: TGTGCCAGCAGTCGAACCGGCGCGGCTGGGGCCAACGTCCTGACTTTC. Drawing the rest from reference TRBV2 and TRBJ2-6, the complete variable domain is EPEVTQTPSHQVTQMGQEVILRCVPISNHLYFYWYRQILGQKVEFLVSFYNNEISEKSEIFDDQFSVERPDGSNFTLKIRSTKLEDSAMYFCASSRTGAAGANVLTFGAGSRLTVL.

There are a few counts of this clone. The chain recombines TRBV3-1 (or the pseudogene TRBV3-2) with TRBJ2-7; 7 bases align to TRBD1. V gave up 7 bases and J gave up 4 bases; unmatched junction bases: 13. CDR1 and CDR2 (germline): LGHDT, YNNKEL (reference sequence). The CDR3 has 15 residues. CDR3 bases: TGTGCCAGCATCCCCGATCGGGACAGCTATTACGAGCAGTACTTC. It yields the protein CASIPDRDSYYEQYF.

This chain links TRBV6-5 with TRBJ2-3, with TRBD1 matching over 7 bases. The CDR3 is made up of 14 amino acids. The ends lost 6 bases at V and 4 bases at J; junction bases unmatched: 7. Looked up from germline, CDR1 is MNHEY and CDR2 is SVGAGI. In nucleotides, the CDR3 is TGTGCCAGCAGCAGAGGGGGCTCAGCAGATACGCAGTATTTT. Residues: CASSRGGSADTQYF.

The genes are TRBV5-4 and TRBJ1-5; possible D gene TRBD1, 5 bases. Deletions cut 0 bases from V and 3 bases from J, with 7 bases between. This CDR3 has 14 amino acids. Germline V gene lookup returns CDR1 SGHNT and CDR2 YYREEE (reference sequence). The CDR3 sequence: CASSLGGDNQPQHF. The CDR3 DNA sequence: TGTGCCAGCAGCTTGGGGGGGGACAATCAGCCCCAGCATTTT.

The genes are TRBV5-1 and TRBJ2-7, with a tentative D call TRBD1 (6 bases). This CDR3 spans 16 amino acids. Per the germline V gene, CDR1 is SGHRS and CDR2 is YFSETQ. The germline V and J ends were trimmed by 2 bases and 4 bases, with 19 bases remaining between them. CDR3 DNA sequence: TGCGCCAGCAGCTTATACCCCGGGACACACTATTACGAGCAGTACTTC. It yields the protein CASSLYPGTHYYEQYF.

The chain carries TRBV7-6 and TRBJ1-4; D perhaps matches TRBD1 (6 bases). Trimming pared 4 bases from V and 6 bases from J, leaving 24 bases between. There are 18 residues in the CDR3. The germline V gene encodes CDR1 SGHVS and CDR2 FNYEAQ. CDR3: CASSWGPPQGIQDEKLFF. DNA of the CDR3: TGTGCCAGCAGCTGGGGGCCTCCCCAGGGGATTCAGGATGAAAAACTGTTTTTT.

Only a few counts were recorded for this clone. The genes are TRBV5-1 and TRBJ1-2; the match to TRBD1 covers 7 bases. The germline CDR1 and CDR2 sequences are SGHRS and YFSETQ. V lost 2 bases to trimming and J lost 0 bases; unmatched junction nucleotides: 13. This CDR3 is 18 amino acids long. The CDR3 spells CASSFGGTAELANYGYTF. CDR3 nucleotides: TGCGCCAGCAGCTTCGGCGGGACAGCTGAACTAGCTAACTATGGCTACACCTTC.

The chain links TRBV6-1 to TRBJ1-5; no definite D call. Trimming left V 2 bases short and J 7 bases short, with 18 bases between. The CDR3 has 16 amino acids. The germline gives CDR1 MNHNS, CDR2 SASEGT. CDR3 sequence (DNA): TGTGCCAGCAGTGAACGTGAGGGCAGGAGAGGCCAGCCCCAGCATTTT. This codes for CASSEREGRRGQPQHF.

V usage is TRBV4-2 and J usage is TRBJ2-3; TRBD2 agrees at 14 bases. CDR1 and CDR2 from the germline V gene are LGHNA and YNFKEQ. J gave up 2 bases and V 4 bases, and 2 bases lay outside the gene matches. The CDR3 length is 16 residues. In nucleotides, the CDR3 is TGTGCCAGCAGCCTGACTAGCGGGAGGGACACAGATACGCAGTATTTT. Translation: CASSLTSGRDTDTQYF.